This T cell receptor (beta chain) appears in the sequencing data of a study of Ad26.COV2.S vaccination and SARS-CoV-2 variants (dated by TCRdb to 2020 to 2022). Turning to the overall study: Donors in the vaccine arm were drawn from COV1001, a multicentre, randomized, double-blind, placebo-controlled phase I-IIa trial testing Ad26.COV2.S in healthy adults. The TCR-sequenced set comprised around 30 samples: some 19 Ad26.COV2.S vaccine recipients, 5 placebo recipients and 8 SARS-CoV-2 convalescent individuals. Participants in the trial were split at random into five groups of five each, receiving low-dose or high-dose Ad26.COV2.S once or twice, or else placebo on both occasions. Ad26.COV2.S was given intramuscularly at 5x10^10 or 1x10^11 viral particles, as a single shot or as two shots 56 days apart. Throughout the experiments and outcome assessment, investigators stayed blinded to trial group allocation. TCRbeta repertoire sequencing served as the tool for gauging how specific and how broad the SARS-CoV-2-reactive T cell receptors were following Ad26.COV2.S vaccination.

Beyond this particular receptor, the publication reports: It was noted by the authors that total T cell responses may have been underestimated by the TCR breadth and depth analyses. The study lacked the statistical power to compare responses across vaccine doses or regimens. After vaccination, substantial breadth of spike-specific CD8+ and CD4+ T cell responses was reported. Spike-specific TCR breadth was higher in Ad26.COV2.S recipients than in placebo recipients (P = 0.0014). Comparable non-spike TCR breadth was observed between vaccine and placebo recipients, consistent with only spike being contained in the vaccine.

A word on this clone: The specificity of this receptor is unknown. Within one base of it there is no much larger clone, and no base qualities were kept.

The immunoSEQ Assay was used to sequence TCRbeta CDR3 regions. After extraction, genomic DNA underwent amplification by bias-controlled multiplex PCR, followed by high-throughput sequencing. Regarding the original processing steps: To quantify the absolute abundance of each unique TCRbeta CDR3 region, sequences were collapsed and filtered. T cell fraction was estimated by normalizing TCRbeta template counts to usable DNA, with usable DNA measured through amplification of reference genes found in all nucleated cells. Repertoire TCRs were annotated as SARS-CoV-2-specific when V gene, CDR3 amino acid sequence and J gene were exactly matched to a known reactive TCR set. The reference SARS-CoV-2 TCR set came from MIRA and was filtered for enrichment in COVID-19-positive ImmuneCODE repertoires, removing public or cross-reactive TCRs. Based on the MIRA antigens, annotated TCRs were further analysed at the level of specific ORF or position within ORF. Depth was the summed frequency of annotated unique rearrangements, while breadth was defined as annotated unique rearrangements over total unique productive rearrangements. Two-sided Wilcoxon rank-sum tests were used to compare TCR breadth between groups. TCRdb took over this immuneACCESS table, retaining in-frame rearrangements with V and J assigned. Such tables are incomplete; in checked studies, under half of the missing clones stem from an unresolved V gene, and the remainder is unexplained. The V and J calls and the clone size are those of that table, but D and trimming were determined from the DNA. The sample yields roughly 320,000 clones; around 86% were counted once. The ten largest clonotypes hold more than 3% of the sample.

This specimen's treatment or condition label, per the study, means: some 19 received Ad26.COV2.S at low or high dose, single or two shots; roughly five received placebo; per-sample allocation not given. Repertoires of vaccine and placebo recipients were sequenced from samples collected on day 63 after the first injection. Cohort 1b enrolled around 24 adults aged 18-55 years at a single site in Boston, USA, between 29 July and 7 August 2020. As a vaccine, Ad26.COV2.S was a replication-incompetent adenovirus type 26 vector that expressed a prefusion-stabilized SARS-CoV-2 spike protein derived from the original Wuhan strain. As encoded in the germline V gene, CDR1 is SNHLY while CDR2 is FYNNEI. The CDR3 sequence holds 15 residues, the cysteine and phenylalanine included. Only the CDR3 DNA is retained, 45 bases long and in frame from the first base. The V and J ends are trimmed by 3 bases and 3 bases, leaving 12 bases between them.

This receptor was identified in a person between 18 and 65 years old who received the Ad26.COV2.S COVID-19 vaccine or a placebo. The specimen was peripheral blood, collected in a trial of Ad26.COV2.S vaccine versus placebo. The rearrangement combines TRBV2 with TRBJ1-5; the D region possibly corresponds to TRBD1 (5 bases align). The CDR3 protein: CASSESGQFNQPQHF. The DNA sequence is given as TGTGCCAGCAGTGAGTCCGGACAATTCAATCAGCCCCAGCATTTT.